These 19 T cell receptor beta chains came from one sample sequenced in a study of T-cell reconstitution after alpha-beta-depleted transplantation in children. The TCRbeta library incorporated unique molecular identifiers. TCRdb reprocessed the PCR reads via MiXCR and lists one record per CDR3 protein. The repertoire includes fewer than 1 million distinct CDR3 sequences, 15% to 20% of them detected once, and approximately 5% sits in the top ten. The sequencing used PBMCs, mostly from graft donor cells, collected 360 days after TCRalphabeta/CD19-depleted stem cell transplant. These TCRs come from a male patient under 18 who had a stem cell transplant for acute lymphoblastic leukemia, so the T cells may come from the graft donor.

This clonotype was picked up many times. CDR3 sequence: CASSSQGMIYEQYF. DNA of the CDR3: TGTGCCAGCAGTTCTCAGGGAATGATCTACGAGCAGTACTTC. The genes are TRBV6-5 and TRBJ2-7, with D possibly matching TRBD1 (5 bases). The CDR3 has 14 amino acids. V lost 4 bases and J 3 bases, leaving 13 bases between the germline ends. Per germline, CDR1 MNHEY and CDR2 SVGAGI.

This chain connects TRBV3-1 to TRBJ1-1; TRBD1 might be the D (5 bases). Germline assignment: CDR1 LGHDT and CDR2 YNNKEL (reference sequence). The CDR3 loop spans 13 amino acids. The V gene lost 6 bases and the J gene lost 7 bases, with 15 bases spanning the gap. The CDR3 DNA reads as TGTGCCAGCAGTCTGGTACAGGAGAGTGAAGCTTTCTTT. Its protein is CASSLVQESEAFF.

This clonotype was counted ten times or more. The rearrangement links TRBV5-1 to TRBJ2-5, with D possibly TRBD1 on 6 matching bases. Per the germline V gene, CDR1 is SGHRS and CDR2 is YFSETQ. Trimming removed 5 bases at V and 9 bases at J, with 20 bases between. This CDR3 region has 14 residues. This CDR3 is CASRTGTTSRAQYF. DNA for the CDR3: TGCGCCAGCAGAACCGGGACAACCTCTAGGGCCCAGTACTTC.

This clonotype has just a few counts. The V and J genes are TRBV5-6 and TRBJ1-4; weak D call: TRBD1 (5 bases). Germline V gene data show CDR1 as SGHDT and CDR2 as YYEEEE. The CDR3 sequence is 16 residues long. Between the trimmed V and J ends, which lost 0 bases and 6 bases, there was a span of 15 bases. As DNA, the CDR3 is TGTGCCAGCAGCTTGGGAAGTCAGGGTGGCGATGAAAAACTGTTTTTT. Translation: CASSLGSQGGDEKLFF.

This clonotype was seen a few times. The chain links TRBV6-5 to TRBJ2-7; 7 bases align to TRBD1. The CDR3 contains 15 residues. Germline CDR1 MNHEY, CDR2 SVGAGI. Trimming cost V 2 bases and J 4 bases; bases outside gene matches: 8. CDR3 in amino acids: CASSYEQGFQYEQYF. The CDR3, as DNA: TGTGCCAGCAGTTACGAACAGGGGTTTCAGTACGAGCAGTACTTC.

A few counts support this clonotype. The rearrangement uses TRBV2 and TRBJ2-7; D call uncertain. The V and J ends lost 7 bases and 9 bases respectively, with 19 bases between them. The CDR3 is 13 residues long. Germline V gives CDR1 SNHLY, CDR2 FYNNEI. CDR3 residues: CASNRMEQYGQYF. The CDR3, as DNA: TGTGCCAGCAACCGAATGGAGCAATATGGGCAGTACTTC.

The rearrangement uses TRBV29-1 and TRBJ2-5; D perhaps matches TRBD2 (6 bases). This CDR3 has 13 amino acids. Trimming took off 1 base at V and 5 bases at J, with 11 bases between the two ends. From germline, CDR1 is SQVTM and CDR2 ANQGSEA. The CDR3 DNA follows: TGCAGCGTTGAAGTGGGGGGAGCGGAGACCCAGTACTTC. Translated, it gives CSVEVGGAETQYF.

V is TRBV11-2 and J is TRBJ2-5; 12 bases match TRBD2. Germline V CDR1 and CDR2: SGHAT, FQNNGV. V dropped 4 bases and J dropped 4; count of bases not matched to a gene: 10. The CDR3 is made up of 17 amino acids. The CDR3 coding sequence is TGTGCCAGCAGCTCGAGCCTAGCGGGAGGGCCGGGAGAGACCCAGTACTTC. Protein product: CASSSSLAGGPGETQYF.

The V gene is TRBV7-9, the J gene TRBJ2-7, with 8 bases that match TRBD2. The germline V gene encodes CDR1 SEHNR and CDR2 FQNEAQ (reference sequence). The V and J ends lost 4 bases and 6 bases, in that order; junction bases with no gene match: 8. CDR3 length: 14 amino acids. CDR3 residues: CASSSGLVHSEQYF. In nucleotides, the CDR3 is TGTGCCAGCAGCTCGGGACTAGTCCACTCCGAGCAGTACTTC.

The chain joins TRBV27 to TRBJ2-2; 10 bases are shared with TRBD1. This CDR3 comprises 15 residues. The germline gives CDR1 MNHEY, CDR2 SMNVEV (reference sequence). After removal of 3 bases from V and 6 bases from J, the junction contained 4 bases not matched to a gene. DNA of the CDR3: TGTGCCAGCAGTTTTGGACAGGGGGTACCCGGGGAGCTGTTTTTT. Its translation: CASSFGQGVPGELFF.

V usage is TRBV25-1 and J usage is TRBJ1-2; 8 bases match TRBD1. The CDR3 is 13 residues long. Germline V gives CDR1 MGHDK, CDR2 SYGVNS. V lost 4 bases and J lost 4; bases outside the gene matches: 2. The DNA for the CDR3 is TGTGCCAGCAGTGTGACAGGGGTCTATGGCTACACCTTC. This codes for CASSVTGVYGYTF.

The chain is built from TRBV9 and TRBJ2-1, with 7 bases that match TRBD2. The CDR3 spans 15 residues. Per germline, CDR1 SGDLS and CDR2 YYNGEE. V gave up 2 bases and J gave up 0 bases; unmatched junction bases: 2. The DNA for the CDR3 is TGTGCCAGCAGCGTCAGGACTAGCTCCTACAATGAGCAGTTCTTC. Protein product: CASSVRTSSYNEQFF.

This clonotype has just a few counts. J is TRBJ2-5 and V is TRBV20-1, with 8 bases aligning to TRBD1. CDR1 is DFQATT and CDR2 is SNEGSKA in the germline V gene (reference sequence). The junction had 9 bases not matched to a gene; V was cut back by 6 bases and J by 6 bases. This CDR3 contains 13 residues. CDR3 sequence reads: CSAANRGRKTQYF. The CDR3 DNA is TGCAGTGCCGCTAACAGGGGGAGGAAGACCCAGTACTTC.

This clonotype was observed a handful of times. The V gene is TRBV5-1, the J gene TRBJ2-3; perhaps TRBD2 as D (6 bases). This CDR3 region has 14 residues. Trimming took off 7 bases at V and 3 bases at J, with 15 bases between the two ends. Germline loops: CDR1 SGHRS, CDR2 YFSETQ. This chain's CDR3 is CASESGLRTDTQYF. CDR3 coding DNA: TGCGCCAGCGAGAGCGGGCTCCGAACAGATACGCAGTATTTT.

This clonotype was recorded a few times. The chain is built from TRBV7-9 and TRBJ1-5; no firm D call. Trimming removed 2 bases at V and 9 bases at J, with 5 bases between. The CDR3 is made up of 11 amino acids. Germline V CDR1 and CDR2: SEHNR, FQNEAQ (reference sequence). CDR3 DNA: TGTGCCAGCAGCTTAATTGGGCCCCAGCATTTT. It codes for CASSLIGPQHF.

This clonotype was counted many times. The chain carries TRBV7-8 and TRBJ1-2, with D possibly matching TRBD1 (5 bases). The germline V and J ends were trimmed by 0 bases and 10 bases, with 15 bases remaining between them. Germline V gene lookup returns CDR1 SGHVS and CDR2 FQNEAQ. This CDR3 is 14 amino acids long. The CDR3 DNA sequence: TGTGCCAGCAGCTTAGCGGCAGGGTCGAGGGTCTACACCTTC. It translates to CASSLAAGSRVYTF.

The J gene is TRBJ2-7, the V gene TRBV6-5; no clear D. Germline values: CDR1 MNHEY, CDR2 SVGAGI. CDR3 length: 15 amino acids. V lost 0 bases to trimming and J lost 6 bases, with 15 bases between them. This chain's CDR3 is CASSYSEQSHGEQYF. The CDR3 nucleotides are TGTGCCAGCAGTTACTCGGAACAATCCCACGGCGAGCAGTACTTC.

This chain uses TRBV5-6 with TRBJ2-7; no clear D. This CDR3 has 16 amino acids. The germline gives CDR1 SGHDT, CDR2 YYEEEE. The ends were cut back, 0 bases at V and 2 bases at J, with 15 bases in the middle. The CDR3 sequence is CASSLELGGRAYEQYF. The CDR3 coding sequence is TGTGCCAGCAGCTTGGAGCTGGGCGGCAGAGCCTACGAGCAGTACTTC.

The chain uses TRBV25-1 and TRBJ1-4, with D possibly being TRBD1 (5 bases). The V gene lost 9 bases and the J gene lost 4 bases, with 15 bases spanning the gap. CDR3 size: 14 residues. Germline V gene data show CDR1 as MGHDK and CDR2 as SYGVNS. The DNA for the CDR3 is TGTGCCAGTCGCCGCGGGACGGGTAATGAAAAACTGTTTTTT. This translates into CASRRGTGNEKLFF.